What follows are 9 T cell receptor beta chains derived from one specimen sequenced in a study of blood T cells in healthy people across ages. Alongside a J-beta primer mix, a sample-barcoded 5' primer served in a second PCR lasting about 7 to 12 cycles. TCRdb re-analysed the 5' RACE reads in MiXCR, keeping a single row per CDR3 protein. The table records 1.4 million to 1.5 million distinct CDR3 sequences, roughly 40% of them present only once. Sequenced input: blood. All receptors derive from a woman younger than 30 in good health.

This clonotype was seen a few times. The chain links TRBV12-3 or TRBV12-4 to TRBJ1-5; TRBD1 might be the D (6 bases). Trimming shortened V by 3 bases and J by 0 bases, and 15 bases separated the two germline ends. The CDR3 runs 17 residues. As DNA, the CDR3 is TGTGCCAGCAGTTTCGATCGGACAGACAATAGCAATCAGCCCCAGCATTTT. Its translation is CASSFDRTDNSNQPQHF.

The rearrangement uses TRBV5-1 and TRBJ2-2, with 8 nucleotides matching TRBD2. V dropped 4 bases and J dropped 4; count of bases not matched to a gene: 12. The CDR3 consists of 17 residues. CDR1 is SGHRS, CDR2 YFSETQ, per germline. Here the CDR3 reads CASSPRPSGSGTGELFF. As DNA, the CDR3 is TGCGCCAGCAGCCCACGGCCCAGCGGGAGTGGCACCGGGGAGCTGTTTTTT.

CDR3 loop: CSASNILARGGELFF. DNA for the CDR3: TGCAGTGCTAGTAATATCCTAGCCCGTGGCGGGGAGCTGTTTTTT. V gene TRBV20-1 combines with J gene TRBJ2-2, with D tentatively TRBD2 (5 bases). V gave up 3 bases and J gave up 7 bases, with 18 bases separating them. The length of the CDR3 is 15 residues. In germline, CDR1 is DFQATT, CDR2 SNEGSKA (reference sequence).

A few counts support this clonotype. The rearrangement links TRBV5-1 to TRBJ2-5; tentative D call: TRBD1 (6 bases). The germline CDR1 and CDR2 sequences are SGHRS and YFSETQ. The CDR3 spans 14 residues. Deletions cut 2 bases from V and 1 base from J, with 9 bases between. As DNA, the CDR3 is TGCGCCAGCAGCTTTCAGGGGTTCCAAGAGACCCAGTACTTC. Translated: CASSFQGFQETQYF.

The J gene is TRBJ1-1, the V gene TRBV6-5; D not certain. Deletions cut 2 bases from V and 1 base from J, with 8 bases between. In germline, CDR1 is MNHEY, CDR2 SVGAGI. There are 14 residues in the CDR3. DNA for the CDR3: TGTGCCAGCAGTTACCTAGGCTCGAACACTGAAGCTTTCTTT. Protein: CASSYLGSNTEAFF.

The V gene is TRBV3-1, the J gene TRBJ1-2; maybe TRBD1 (5 bases). The CDR3 has 13 residues. V was trimmed by 1 base and J by 5 bases, leaving 8 bases between them. Germline CDR1 is LGHDT and CDR2 is YNNKEL (reference sequence). Here the CDR3 reads CASSQGDRYGYTF. The CDR3 DNA follows: TGTGCCAGCAGCCAAGGTGACAGATATGGCTACACCTTC.

V gene TRBV6-5 combines with J gene TRBJ1-1; the D is unclear. The CDR3 runs to 16 residues. The V end lost 2 bases, the J end lost 4 bases, and 17 bases lay between the germline ends. Germline values: CDR1 MNHEY, CDR2 SVGAGI. The CDR3 loop reads CASSYPSSMEVTEAFF. The CDR3 DNA follows: TGTGCCAGCAGTTACCCTAGTTCCATGGAGGTCACTGAAGCTTTCTTT.

This clonotype has only a few counts. This chain uses TRBV28 with TRBJ2-3; TRBD2 agrees at 8 bases. CDR3 size: 16 residues. Germline lookup yields CDR1 MDHEN and CDR2 SYDVKM. V lost 6 bases and J lost 5; bases outside the gene matches: 13. The CDR3 loop is CASRGGSLAGRDTQYF. The CDR3 coding sequence is TGTGCCAGCAGAGGGGGGAGCCTAGCGGGTCGAGATACGCAGTATTTT.

V is TRBV7-2 and J is TRBJ2-1, with 8 bases fitting TRBD2. The germline V gene has CDR1 SGHTA and CDR2 FQGNSA. This CDR3 has 18 residues. Trimming took 0 bases from V and 0 from J; bases not matched to a gene: 7. The CDR3 loop is CASSLASLAGSSYNEQFF. As DNA, the CDR3 is TGTGCCAGCAGCTTAGCTTCGCTAGCGGGTAGCTCCTACAATGAGCAGTTCTTC.